Listed below are T cell receptor beta chains from one sample, sequenced in a study of T cell repertoires and Cas9 in healthy adults. Measured with immunoSEQ multiplex PCR; TCRdb has only the in-frame clones, and not every one. This table has some 21,000 clones, more than 90% appearing once. Sequenced: CD4+ effector T cells (CD127+, CD25-, CD137-, CD154-) from PBMCs; culture status not recorded. These receptors all come from a human donor in good health. Each CDR3 is given with its conserved first and last residue. The order of the fields is D gene, V gene, J gene, clone size, CDR3 DNA, CDR3 protein. D genes are given only for firm matches. Clone size, where shown, is once, few, many, or a class for clones that have expanded.

-	TRBV11-2	TRBJ2-4	-	TGTGCCAGCAGCCACTTCCGGGGCAGGAACCAAGCCAAAAACATTCAGTACTTC	CASSHFRGRNQAKNIQYF
-	TRBV11-2	TRBJ2-1	-	TGTGCCAGCAGCGTAGGCGGGACACTCTACAATGAGCAGTTCTTC	CASSVGGTLYNEQFF
-	TRBV4-1	TRBJ2-5	few	TGCGCCAGCAGCCCGGGGGAGAGGCAAGAGACCCAGTACTTC	CASSPGERQETQYF
-	TRBV11-2	TRBJ1-1	-	TGTGCCAGCAGCTACCCCCGTTATGGGACTGAAGCTTTCTTT	CASSYPRYGTEAFF
-	TRBV25-1	TRBJ2-3	-	TGTGCCAGCAGGAGAGCAGGGGTCCCGGGGGCAGATACGCAGTATTTT	CASRRAGVPGADTQYF
-	TRBV7-8	TRBJ1-6	few	TGTGCCAGCAGCTTTCGGGATTCACCCCTCCACTTT	CASSFRDSPLHF
-	TRBV6-1	TRBJ2-7	-	TGTGCCAGCAGTGAACTGGGGGGACGGTACTTC	CASSELGGRYF
-	TRBV2	TRBJ1-2	once	TGTGCCAGCAGTGAAACGGAGGGGAGACATGGCTACACCTTC	CASSETEGRHGYTF
TRBD2	TRBV7-6	TRBJ2-3	-	TGTGCCAGCAGCTTAGGTGCGCGGGGGAACACAGATACGCAGTATTTT	CASSLGARGNTDTQYF
TRBD1	TRBV11-2	TRBJ2-7	-	TGTGCCAGCAGCCAACGACAGGGGGCCCACGAGCAGTACTTC	CASSQRQGAHEQYF
TRBD2	TRBV30	TRBJ2-3	-	TGTGCCTGGAGCCTACCGGGACTAGCGCGCACAGATACGCAGTATTTT	CAWSLPGLARTDTQYF
TRBD1	TRBV7-9	TRBJ1-2	-	TGTGCCAGCAGCTTAGGGGCAGGGGGAGGCTACACCTTC	CASSLGAGGGYTF
TRBD2	TRBV29-1	TRBJ2-3	-	TGCAGCGTTGCCCCTAGCGGGGGGTACACAGATACGCAGTATTTT	CSVAPSGGYTDTQYF
-	TRBV5-1	TRBJ2-2	-	TGCGCCAGCAAACAATCACTAAACACCGGGGAGCTGTTTTTT	CASKQSLNTGELFF
-	TRBV6-1	TRBJ2-3	-	TGTGCCAGCAGTGAGGAACCACGAACCGCGCAGTATTTT	CASSEEPRTAQYF
-	TRBV7-9	TRBJ2-5	-	TGTGCCAGCAGCTTAGGGACAGAGTACCAAGAGACCCAGTACTTC	CASSLGTEYQETQYF
-	TRBV2	TRBJ2-3	-	TGTGCCAGCAGTGGGAGGATTAGCACAGATACGCAGTATTTT	CASSGRISTDTQYF
TRBD2	TRBV7-9	TRBJ2-3	-	TGTGCCAGCAGCCCGAGGACTAGCGGAGATACGCAGTATTTT	CASSPRTSGDTQYF
TRBD1	TRBV9	TRBJ2-2	few	TGTGCCAGCAGCGTAGTGGGGGACAGGGTCACCGGGGAGCTGTTTTTT	CASSVVGDRVTGELFF
-	TRBV14	TRBJ1-1	-	TGTGCCAGCAGCCGCTTCCAGGGGTCGGACACTGAAGCTTTCTTT	CASSRFQGSDTEAFF